This T cell receptor (beta chain) was recorded in a study of T-cell reconstitution after alpha-beta-depleted transplantation in children. Preparation of the TCRbeta library involved a method that used unique molecular identifiers. Via MiXCR, TCRdb re-called the PCR reads, giving one row per CDR3 protein. The sample yields a few hundred thousand distinct CDR3 sequences, approximately 10% seen once. The germline V gene encodes CDR1 SGHNT and CDR2 YYREEE (reference sequence). There are 14 residues in the CDR3. Trimming left V 7 bases short and J 1 base short, with 13 bases between. The rearrangement uses TRBV5-4 and TRBJ2-3; the D gene could be TRBD1 or TRBD2 (6 bases each). This specimen was PBMCs from the stem cell graft donor, taken from the stem cell graft. The source is a human donor who donated a stem cell graft to a child with acute lymphoblastic leukemia. The CDR3 loop is CASLEGDGTDTQYF. In nucleotides, the CDR3 is TGTGCCAGCCTGGAGGGGGACGGCACAGATACGCAGTATTTT.